A selection of T cell receptor beta chains follows, all from one sample in a study of T cell clones after liver transplantation. Produced via immunoSEQ multiplex PCR; TCRdb's table is partial and in-frame only. The sample records under 150,000 clones, about nine tenths being singletons. The sequencing used CD4+ T cells from blood, collected 12 months after liver transplant. All receptors come from a human patient who received a liver transplant. Some T cells may trace back to the graft donor. Each CDR3 is given with its conserved first and last residue. Fields, in order: clone size, V gene, CDR3 length, D gene, J gene, CDR3 protein, CDR3 DNA. D genes are given only for firm matches. Expanded clones get a size class; other rows say once, few or many, or leave the size out.

>NA|TRBV29-1|17|TRBD2|TRBJ2-3
CSVDPPGLAGALDTQYF
TGCAGCGTTGACCCCCCGGGACTAGCGGGAGCGTTGGATACGCAGTATTTT
>NA|TRBV28|10|TRBD2|TRBJ2-7
CASGRLADVF
TGTGCCAGCGGTAGACTAGCGGATGTATTC
>NA|TRBV2|15|TRBD1|TRBJ2-1
CASSWGTGDSGEQFF
TGTGCCAGCAGTTGGGGGACAGGGGATTCTGGGGAGCAGTTCTTC
>NA|TRBV11-3|12|NA|TRBJ2-2
CASTGGTGELFF
TGTGCCAGCACCGGTGGCACCGGGGAGCTGTTTTTT
>NA|TRBV9|20|NA|TRBJ2-7
CASSPQKRRAKEDFIDEQYF
TGTGCCAGCAGCCCCCAGAAGAGGCGGGCCAAGGAGGACTTCATCGACGAGCAGTACTTC
>NA|TRBV28|14|NA|TRBJ2-1
CASGLAGGYNEQFF
TGTGCCAGTGGACTGGCTGGTGGCTACAATGAGCAGTTCTTC
>NA|TRBV28|18|TRBD2|TRBJ2-3
CASSLAGLAGEGADTQYF
TGTGCCAGCAGTCTCGCGGGACTAGCGGGAGAGGGGGCAGATACGCAGTATTTT
>NA|TRBV18|13|NA|TRBJ2-1
CASSMIQKNEQFF
TGTGCCAGCTCGATGATTCAGAAAAATGAGCAGTTCTTC
>NA|TRBV5-1|17|NA|TRBJ2-2
CASSLALTGENTGELFF
TGCGCCAGCAGCTTGGCCCTGACAGGAGAAAACACCGGGGAGCTGTTTTTT
>NA|TRBV15|13|NA|TRBJ2-7
CATSRGYSYEQYF
TGTGCCACCAGCAGGGGGTATTCCTACGAGCAGTACTTC
>few|TRBV2|11|NA|TRBJ2-7
CASRRGYEQYF
TGTGCCAGCAGGAGAGGTTACGAGCAGTACTTC
>NA|TRBV29-1|13|TRBD1|TRBJ1-4
CSVTPGQGEKLFF
TGCAGCGTAACTCCGGGACAGGGGGAAAAACTGTTTTTT
>few|TRBV2|14|NA|TRBJ1-4
CASSEDTAGEKLFF
TGTGCCAGCAGCGAGGACACTGCGGGCGAAAAACTGTTTTTT
>NA|TRBV15|16|NA|TRBJ1-1
CATSRDDNGREGEAFF
TGTGCCACCAGCAGAGATGACAACGGCAGGGAGGGTGAAGCTTTCTTT
>NA|TRBV11-2|17|NA|TRBJ2-3
CASSFRIRSEGTDTQYF
TGTGCCAGCAGCTTCCGGATCCGTAGCGAGGGCACAGATACGCAGTATTTT
>NA|TRBV10-3|16|NA|TRBJ2-3
CAISLRQVVSTDTQYF
TGTGCCATCAGCCTACGACAGGTTGTTAGCACAGATACGCAGTATTTT
>NA|TRBV5-1|14|TRBD1|TRBJ1-5
CASSLTGGNQPQHF
TGCGCCAGCAGCTTGACAGGGGGCAATCAGCCCCAGCATTTT
>NA|TRBV6-6|14|TRBD2|TRBJ2-3
CASSGRGGTDTQYF
TGTGCCAGCAGTGGACGGGGGGGCACGGATACGCAGTATTTT
>NA|TRBV28|17|NA|TRBJ2-4
CASSLDPGSIAKNIQYF
TGTGCCAGCAGTTTAGACCCCGGAAGTATAGCCAAAAACATTCAGTACTTC
>NA|TRBV5-5|15|NA|TRBJ2-7
CASSLGSLGNNEQYF
TGTGCCAGCAGCTTGGGTTCTTTAGGGAACAACGAGCAGTACTTC
>NA|TRBV6-1|16|NA|TRBJ2-5
CASSERRAEHPETQYF
TGTGCCAGCAGTGAACGTCGGGCAGAACATCCGGAGACCCAGTACTTC
>NA|TRBV2|14|TRBD1|TRBJ1-4
CASSGDRASGGLFF
TGTGCCAGCAGTGGGGACAGGGCCTCTGGGGGACTGTTTTTT
>NA|TRBV19|14|NA|TRBJ1-2
CASTQRTLTEGYTF
TGTGCCAGTACCCAACGGACCCTGACCGAGGGCTACACCTTC
>NA|TRBV7-2|14|NA|TRBJ2-1
CASSLVVGMGAQFF
TGTGCCAGCAGCTTAGTGGTCGGAATGGGGGCGCAGTTCTTC
>once|TRBV27|14|NA|TRBJ2-2
CASRAQTGTGELFF
TGTGCCAGCAGGGCGCAAACGGGGACCGGGGAGCTGTTTTTT
>NA|TRBV29-1|14|NA|TRBJ2-7
CSVEKGFSGNEQYF
TGCAGCGTTGAGAAGGGCTTTAGTGGGAACGAGCAGTACTTC
>NA|TRBV11-2|15|TRBD1|TRBJ2-7
CASSLGDRGLYEQYF
TGTGCCAGCAGCTTGGGGGACAGGGGGCTGTACGAGCAGTACTTC
>NA|TRBV18|18|TRBD1|TRBJ1-1
CASSPLSGQGVKGTEAFF
TGTGCCAGCTCACCCTTATCGGGACAGGGGGTCAAGGGCACTGAAGCTTTCTTT
>NA|TRBV29-1|13|NA|TRBJ1-2
CSVTGSSNYGYTF
TGCAGCGTTACAGGGTCTTCTAACTATGGCTACACCTTC
>NA|TRBV30|15|NA|TRBJ2-3
CAWSVALQFTDTQYF
TGTGCCTGGAGTGTAGCCCTTCAGTTCACAGATACGCAGTATTTT
>NA|TRBV5-1|14|NA|TRBJ2-5
CASSLVSGEETQYF
TGCGCCAGCAGCTTGGTGTCAGGGGAAGAGACCCAGTACTTC
>NA|TRBV11-3|13|NA|TRBJ2-7
CASSWTYRGEQYF
TGTGCCAGCAGCTGGACCTATAGGGGCGAGCAGTACTTC
>NA|TRBV2|13|TRBD1|TRBJ2-7
CASRPGQAYEQYF
TGTGCCAGCAGGCCGGGACAGGCCTACGAGCAGTACTTC
>NA|TRBV4-1|11|NA|TRBJ2-1
CASSRGNEQFF
TGCGCCAGCAGTAGAGGCAATGAGCAGTTCTTC
>NA|TRBV19|14|TRBD1|TRBJ2-7
CASSPRTGVREQYF
TGTGCCAGTAGTCCCCGGACAGGGGTGCGCGAGCAGTACTTC
>once|TRBV20-1|11|NA|TRBJ2-1
CSALRGNEQFF
TGCAGTGCGCTAAGGGGGAATGAGCAGTTCTTC
>NA|TRBV19|18|TRBD1|TRBJ2-5
CASSIRTIGDRGRETQYF
TGTGCCAGTAGTATCAGGACTATCGGTGACAGGGGGCGAGAGACCCAGTACTTC
>NA|TRBV7-8|15|NA|TRBJ2-7
CASSSTGRGSYEQYF
TGTGCCAGCAGCTCAACGGGCAGGGGATCCTACGAGCAGTACTTC
>once|TRBV18|15|NA|TRBJ1-5
CASSPSGPRNQPQHF
TGTGCCAGCTCCCCCTCGGGACCGCGCAATCAGCCCCAGCATTTT
>NA|TRBV12-5|16|NA|TRBJ2-2
CASGLFLPKMTGELFF
TGTGCTAGTGGTTTGTTCCTCCCTAAGATGACCGGGGAGCTGTTTTTT
>NA|TRBV7-9|12|NA|TRBJ1-4
CASSSGTEKLFF
TGTGCCAGCAGCTCCGGGACCGAAAAACTGTTTTTT
>NA|TRBV15|14|TRBD1|TRBJ1-2
CATSQGAMNYGYTF
TGTGCCACCAGTCAGGGGGCGATGAACTATGGCTACACCTTC
>NA|TRBV28|15|NA|TRBJ1-2
CASSVTERGRYGYTF
TGTGCCAGCAGTGTGACGGAACGGGGTCGGTATGGCTACACCTTC
>NA|TRBV5-6|13|NA|TRBJ1-2
CASSFSQTRGYTF
TGTGCCAGCAGCTTTTCCCAAACTAGAGGCTACACCTTC
>NA|TRBV5-4|16|TRBD2|TRBJ2-7
CASSSMTSGRPYEQYF
TGTGCCAGCAGCTCCATGACTAGCGGGAGGCCCTACGAGCAGTACTTC
>NA|TRBV29-1|12|NA|TRBJ1-4
CSVEVRPEKLFF
TGCAGCGTTGAAGTTCGGCCTGAAAAACTGTTTTTT
>NA|TRBV4-1|15|NA|TRBJ2-7
CASSQVLPDTGEQYF
TGCGCCAGCAGCCAAGTTTTGCCCGACACTGGGGAGCAGTACTTC
>once|TRBV11-3|15|NA|TRBJ1-3
CASSSRVAGGNTIYF
TGTGCCAGCAGCTCCCGGGTTGCAGGAGGAAACACCATATATTTT
>NA|TRBV5-1|16|NA|TRBJ2-2
CASSLSGTTNTGELFF
TGCGCCAGCAGCTTATCCGGGACAACGAACACCGGGGAGCTGTTTTTT
>NA|TRBV5-6|14|NA|TRBJ1-2
CASSPPGPFPGYTF
TGTGCCAGCAGCCCACCCGGACCCTTCCCCGGCTACACCTTC
>NA|TRBV10-3|15|NA|TRBJ2-1
CATWRGEDSYNEQFF
TGTGCCACTTGGAGGGGGGAGGACTCCTACAATGAGCAGTTCTTC